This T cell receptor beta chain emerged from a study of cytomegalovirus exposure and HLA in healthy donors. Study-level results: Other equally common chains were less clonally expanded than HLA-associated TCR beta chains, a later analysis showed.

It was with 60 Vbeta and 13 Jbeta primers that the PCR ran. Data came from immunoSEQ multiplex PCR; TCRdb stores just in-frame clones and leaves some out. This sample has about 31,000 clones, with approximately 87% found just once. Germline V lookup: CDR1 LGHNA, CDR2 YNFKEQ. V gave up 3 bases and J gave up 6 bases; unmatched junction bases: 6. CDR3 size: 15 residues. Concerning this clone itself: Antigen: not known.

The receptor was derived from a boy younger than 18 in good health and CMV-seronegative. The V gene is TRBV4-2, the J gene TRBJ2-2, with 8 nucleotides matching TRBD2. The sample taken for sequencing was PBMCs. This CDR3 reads CASSHPGLGAGELFF. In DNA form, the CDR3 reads TGTGCCAGCAGCCACCCGGGACTAGGGGCCGGGGAGCTGTTTTTT.